These T cell receptor beta chains were read from a single sample in a study of blood T cell repertoires in COVID-19. Method: immunoSEQ multiplex PCR; TCRdb's copy keeps in-frame clones and lacks some. The sample yields over 250,000 clones, roughly 86% seen once. Specimen: PBMCs or T cells enriched from blood (not recorded which). Receptors originate from a woman aged 60-70 years who had recovered from COVID-19. Each CDR3 is given with its conserved first and last residue. Fields, in order: clone size, D gene, J gene, V gene, CDR3 protein, CDR3 DNA. A D gene is named only where the DNA matches it firmly. Only some rows state a clone size, as once, few, many or a class for expanded clones.

NA,TRBD2,TRBJ2-3,TRBV7-9,CASSLLLAGARDTQYF,TGTGCCAGCAGCTTATTACTAGCGGGGGCCAGAGATACGCAGTATTTT
NA,NA,TRBJ1-2,TRBV28,CASRLGGGYTF,TGTGCCAGCAGACTGGGGGGAGGCTACACCTTC
NA,NA,TRBJ1-3,TRBV19,CASTPWLSGNTIYF,TGTGCCAGTACCCCGTGGCTTTCTGGAAACACCATATATTTT
NA,NA,TRBJ1-1,TRBV29-1,CSVPAPGRLEAFF,TGCAGCGTGCCCGCACCAGGTAGGCTTGAAGCTTTCTTT
NA,NA,TRBJ2-6,TRBV28,CATYLAAGAGANVLTF,TGTGCCACCTATTTAGCGGCGGGTGCCGGGGCCAACGTCCTGACTTTC
NA,TRBD2,TRBJ2-1,TRBV20-1,CSASRSGSSGSNEQFF,TGCAGTGCTAGTCGGAGCGGGAGCTCGGGGAGCAATGAGCAGTTCTTC
NA,TRBD1,TRBJ1-6,TRBV28,CASRGAGQQNSPLHF,TGTGCCAGCAGGGGGGCGGGACAGCAGAATTCACCCCTCCACTTT
NA,NA,TRBJ2-3,TRBV9,CASSVYSRATSTDTQYF,TGTGCCAGCAGCGTTTATTCGCGGGCCACTAGCACAGATACGCAGTATTTT
NA,TRBD1,TRBJ1-1,TRBV28,CASSPGGPGRSTEAFF,TGTGCCAGCAGTCCAGGGGGACCAGGGAGAAGCACTGAAGCTTTCTTT
NA,TRBD1,TRBJ1-1,TRBV11-2,CASSRPGRGLGNTEAFF,TGTGCCAGCAGCCGCCCCGGTAGGGGGCTAGGGAACACTGAAGCTTTCTTT
NA,NA,TRBJ2-7,TRBV7-8,CASSLRHLALPPLHEQYF,TGTGCCAGCAGCTTACGGCACCTAGCGCTCCCTCCCCTCCACGAGCAGTACTTC
few,TRBD2,TRBJ2-1,TRBV10-1,CASSGGFVGSYNEQFF,TGCGCCAGCAGCGGGGGGTTTGTCGGTTCATACAATGAGCAGTTCTTC
NA,TRBD1,TRBJ1-1,TRBV18,CASSPPSAQGTYGAFF,TGTGCCAGCTCACCACCGTCCGCACAGGGGACGTATGGGGCTTTCTTT
NA,NA,TRBJ2-5,TRBV14,CASSQDSYGLPQETQYF,TGTGCCAGCAGCCAAGACTCTTATGGGCTTCCCCAAGAGACCCAGTACTTC
NA,NA,TRBJ1-2,TRBV18,CASSPRGLDYGYTF,TGTGCCAGCTCACCAAGAGGGTTGGACTATGGCTACACCTTC
NA,TRBD1,TRBJ2-7,TRBV7-8,CASSFTGTGREEQYF,TGTGCCAGCAGCTTTACTGGGACAGGGAGAGAGGAGCAGTACTTC
NA,NA,TRBJ2-3,TRBV28,CATVTGGPVSTDTQYF,TGTGCCACAGTTACCGGAGGGCCGGTTAGCACAGATACGCAGTATTTT
NA,NA,TRBJ2-7,TRBV6-5,CASSYYSEQYF,TGTGCCAGCAGTTACTACAGTGAGCAGTACTTC
NA,NA,TRBJ1-1,TRBV10-3,CAISTGAGSTEAFF,TGTGCCATCAGTACGGGCGCGGGGAGCACTGAAGCTTTCTTT
NA,TRBD1,TRBJ2-5,TRBV5-1,CASSLQGYQETQYF,TGCGCCAGCAGCTTACAGGGGTACCAAGAGACCCAGTACTTC
NA,TRBD2,TRBJ2-7,TRBV2,CASSVEAGGLYEQYF,TGTGCCAGCAGTGTTGAAGCGGGAGGGCTCTACGAGCAGTACTTC
NA,NA,TRBJ2-3,TRBV9,CASSVDTADTQYF,TGTGCCAGCAGCGTAGATACGGCAGATACGCAGTATTTT
NA,NA,TRBJ2-1,TRBV4-1,CASSPSSASSNEQFF,TGCGCCAGCAGCCCTTCTAGCGCATCCAGTAATGAGCAGTTCTTC
NA,NA,TRBJ1-1,TRBV6-5,CASSGRSDGTEAFF,TGTGCCAGCAGCGGTCGGTCCGACGGGACTGAAGCTTTCTTT
few,TRBD1,TRBJ1-4,TRBV19,CASSPSTGGGEKLFF,TGTGCCAGTAGTCCCTCGACAGGGGGCGGCGAAAAACTGTTTTTT
NA,TRBD2,TRBJ2-3,TRBV9,CASSALLTSGNTDTQYF,TGTGCCAGCAGCGCCTTATTGACTAGCGGGAACACAGATACGCAGTATTTT
NA,TRBD1,TRBJ1-2,TRBV3-1/TRBV3-2,CASSQPGQSYYGYTF,TGTGCCAGCAGCCAGCCGGGACAGAGCTACTATGGCTACACCTTC
few,TRBD1,TRBJ2-1,TRBV19,CASRAGGSEQFF,TGTGCCAGTAGGGCAGGGGGCAGTGAGCAGTTCTTC